This TCR beta chain was captured in a study of siplizumab effects on memory and regulatory T cells. Broader study findings: Alloreactive sequences whose origin lay in unstimulated CD4+ memory cells were significantly reduced by siplizumab. Alloreactive CD4+ clones that could be mapped were on average 68.8% Treg-derived with siplizumab, against around 27% in controls. Memory cells seemed less diverse than naive T cells, which also seemed major contributors to the alloresponse. Assignment of a naive or memory phenotype failed for roughly 80-96% of the proliferating CD4+ or CD8+ clones.

In its sample, this clone was seen once. The antigen remains undetermined. With 4 bases removed from V and 3 bases from J, the gap between germline ends came to 13 bases. The CDR3 extends over 15 amino acids. Germline assignment: CDR1 MNHEY and CDR2 SMNVEV (reference sequence). TCRdb's copy holds only in-frame clones and misses some; the assay was immunoSEQ multiplex PCR. The table has around 87,000 clones, about 87% seen once. Sequencing was done on a sample of CD4+ T cells sorted from blood. This receptor was taken from a human donor in good health. This chain links TRBV27 with TRBJ1-5, with D unresolved. In nucleotides, the CDR3 is TGTGCCAGCAGTTCAGACGGAGGATTCAATCAGCCCCAGCATTTT. Its translation is CASSSDGGFNQPQHF.